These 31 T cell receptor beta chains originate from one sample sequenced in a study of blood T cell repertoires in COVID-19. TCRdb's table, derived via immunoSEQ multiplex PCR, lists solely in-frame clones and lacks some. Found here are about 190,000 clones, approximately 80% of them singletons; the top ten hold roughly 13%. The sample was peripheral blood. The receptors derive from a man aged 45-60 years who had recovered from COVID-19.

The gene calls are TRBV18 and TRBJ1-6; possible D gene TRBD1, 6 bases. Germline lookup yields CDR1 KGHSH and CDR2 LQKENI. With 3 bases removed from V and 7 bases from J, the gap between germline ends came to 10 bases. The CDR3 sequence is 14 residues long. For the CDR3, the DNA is TGTGCCAGCTCACCCCGGGACACCAATTCACCCCTCCACTTT. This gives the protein CASSPRDTNSPLHF.

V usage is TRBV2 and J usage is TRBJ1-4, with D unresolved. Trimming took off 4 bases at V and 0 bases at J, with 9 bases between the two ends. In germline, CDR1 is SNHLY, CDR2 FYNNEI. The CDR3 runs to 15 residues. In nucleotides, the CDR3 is TGTGCCAGCAGTGGAACAGCCGCAACTAATGAAAAACTGTTTTTT. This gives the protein CASSGTAATNEKLFF.

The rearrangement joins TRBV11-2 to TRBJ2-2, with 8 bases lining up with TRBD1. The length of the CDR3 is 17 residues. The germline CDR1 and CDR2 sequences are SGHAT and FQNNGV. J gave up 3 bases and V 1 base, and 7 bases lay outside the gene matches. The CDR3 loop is CASSLAKDRGYTGELFF. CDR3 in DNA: TGTGCCAGCAGCTTAGCCAAAGACAGGGGCTACACCGGGGAGCTGTTTTTT.

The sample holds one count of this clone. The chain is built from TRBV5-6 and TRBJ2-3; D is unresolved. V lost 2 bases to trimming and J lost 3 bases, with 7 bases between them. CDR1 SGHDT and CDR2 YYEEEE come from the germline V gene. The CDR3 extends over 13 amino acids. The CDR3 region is CASSFPQTDTQYF. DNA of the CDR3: TGTGCCAGCAGCTTCCCCCAAACAGATACGCAGTATTTT.

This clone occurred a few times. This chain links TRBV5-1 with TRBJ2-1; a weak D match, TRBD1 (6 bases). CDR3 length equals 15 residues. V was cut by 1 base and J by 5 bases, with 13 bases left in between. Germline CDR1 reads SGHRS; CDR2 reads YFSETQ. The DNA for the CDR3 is TGCGCCAGCAGCTTGTCAGGACAGACTAACAATGAGCAGTTCTTC. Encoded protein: CASSLSGQTNNEQFF.

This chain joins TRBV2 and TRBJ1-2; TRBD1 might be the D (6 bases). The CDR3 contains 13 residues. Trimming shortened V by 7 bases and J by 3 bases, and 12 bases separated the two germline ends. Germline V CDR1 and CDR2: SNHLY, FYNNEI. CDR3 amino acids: CASNAGVDYGYTF. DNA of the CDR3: TGTGCCAGCAATGCAGGGGTCGACTATGGCTACACCTTC.

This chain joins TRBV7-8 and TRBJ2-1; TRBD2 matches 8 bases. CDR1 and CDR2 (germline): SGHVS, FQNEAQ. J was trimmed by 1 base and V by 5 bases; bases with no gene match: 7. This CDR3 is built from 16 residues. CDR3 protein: CASSVFSGISYNEQFF. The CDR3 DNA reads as TGTGCCAGCAGCGTGTTTAGCGGGATATCCTACAATGAGCAGTTCTTC.

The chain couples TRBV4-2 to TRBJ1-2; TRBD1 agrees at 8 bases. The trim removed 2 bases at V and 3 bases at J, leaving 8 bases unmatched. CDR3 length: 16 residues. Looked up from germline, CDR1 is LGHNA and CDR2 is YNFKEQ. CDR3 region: CASSQLSGGADYGYTF. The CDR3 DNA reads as TGTGCCAGCAGCCAATTATCAGGGGGCGCAGACTATGGCTACACCTTC.

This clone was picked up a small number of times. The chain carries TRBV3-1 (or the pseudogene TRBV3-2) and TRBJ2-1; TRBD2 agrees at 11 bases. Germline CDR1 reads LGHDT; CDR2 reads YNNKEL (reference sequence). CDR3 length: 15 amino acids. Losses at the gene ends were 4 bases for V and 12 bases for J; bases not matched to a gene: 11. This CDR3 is CASSPLAGGLTGQFF. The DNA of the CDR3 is TGTGCCAGCAGCCCGCTAGCGGGGGGCTTAACGGGGCAGTTCTTC.

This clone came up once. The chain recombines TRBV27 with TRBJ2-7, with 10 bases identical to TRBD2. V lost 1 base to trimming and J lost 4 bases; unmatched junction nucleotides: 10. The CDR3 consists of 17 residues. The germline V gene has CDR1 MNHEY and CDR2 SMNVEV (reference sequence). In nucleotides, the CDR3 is TGTGCCAGCAGTTTATATTTTTCCGGGACTAGCGCGTACGAGCAGTACTTC. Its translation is CASSLYFSGTSAYEQYF.

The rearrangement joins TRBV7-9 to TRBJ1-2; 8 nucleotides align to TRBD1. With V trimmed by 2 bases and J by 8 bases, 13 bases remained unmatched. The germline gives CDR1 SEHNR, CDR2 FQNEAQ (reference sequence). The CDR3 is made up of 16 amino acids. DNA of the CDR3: TGTGCCAGCAGCTTATATTTGTCGGCAGGGGGCGACGGCTACACCTTC. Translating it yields CASSLYLSAGGDGYTF.

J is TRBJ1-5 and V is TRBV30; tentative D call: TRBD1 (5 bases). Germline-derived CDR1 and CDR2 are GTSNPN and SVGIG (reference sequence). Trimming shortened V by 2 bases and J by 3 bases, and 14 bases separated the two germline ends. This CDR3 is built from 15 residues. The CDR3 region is CAWSSRRGPNQPQHF. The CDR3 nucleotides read TGTGCCTGGAGTAGTAGGAGGGGCCCCAATCAGCCCCAGCATTTT.

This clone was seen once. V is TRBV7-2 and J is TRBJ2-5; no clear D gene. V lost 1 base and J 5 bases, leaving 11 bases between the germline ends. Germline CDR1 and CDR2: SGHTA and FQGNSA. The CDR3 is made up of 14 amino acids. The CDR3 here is CASSLEIRVETQYF. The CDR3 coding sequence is TGTGCCAGCAGCTTAGAAATCCGCGTCGAGACCCAGTACTTC.

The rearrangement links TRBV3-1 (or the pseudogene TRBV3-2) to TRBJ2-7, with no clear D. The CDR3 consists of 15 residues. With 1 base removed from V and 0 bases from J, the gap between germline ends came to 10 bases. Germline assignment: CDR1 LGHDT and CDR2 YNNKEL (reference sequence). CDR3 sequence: CASSQGTASSYEQYF. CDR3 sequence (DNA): TGTGCCAGCAGCCAAGGAACCGCCAGCTCCTACGAGCAGTACTTC.

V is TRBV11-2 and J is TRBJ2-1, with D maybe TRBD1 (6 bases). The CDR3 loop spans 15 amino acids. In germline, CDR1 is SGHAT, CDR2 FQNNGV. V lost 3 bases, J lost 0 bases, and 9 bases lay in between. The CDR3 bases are TGTGCCAGCAGCTTGGGGGCGAGCTCCTACAATGAGCAGTTCTTC. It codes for CASSLGASSYNEQFF.

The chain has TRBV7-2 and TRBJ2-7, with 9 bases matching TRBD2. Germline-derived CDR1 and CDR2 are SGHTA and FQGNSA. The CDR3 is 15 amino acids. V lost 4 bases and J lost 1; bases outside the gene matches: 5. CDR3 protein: CASSSRAGGSYEQYF. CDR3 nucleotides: TGTGCCAGCAGCTCCCGCGCGGGAGGGTCCTACGAGCAGTACTTC.

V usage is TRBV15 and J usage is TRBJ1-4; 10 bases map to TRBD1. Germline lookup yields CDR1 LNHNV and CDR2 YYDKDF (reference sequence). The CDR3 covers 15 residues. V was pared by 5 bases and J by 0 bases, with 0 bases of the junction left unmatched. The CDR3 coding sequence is TGTGCCACCAGCGGACAGGGGGCAACTAATGAAAAACTGTTTTTT. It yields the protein CATSGQGATNEKLFF.

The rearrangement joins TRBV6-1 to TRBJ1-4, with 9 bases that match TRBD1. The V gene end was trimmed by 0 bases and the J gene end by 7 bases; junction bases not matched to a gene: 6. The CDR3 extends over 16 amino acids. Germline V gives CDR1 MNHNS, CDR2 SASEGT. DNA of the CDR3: TGTGCCAGCAGTGAAGCGATAGACAGGGGGGGTGAAAAACTGTTTTTT. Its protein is CASSEAIDRGGEKLFF.

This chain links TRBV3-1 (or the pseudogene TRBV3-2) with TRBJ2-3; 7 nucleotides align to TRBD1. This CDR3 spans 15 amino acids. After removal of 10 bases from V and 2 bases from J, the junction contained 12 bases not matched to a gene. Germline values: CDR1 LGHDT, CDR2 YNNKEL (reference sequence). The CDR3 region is CATHGSRGTTDTQYF. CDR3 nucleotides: TGTGCCACCCACGGTTCCAGGGGGACCACAGATACGCAGTATTTT.

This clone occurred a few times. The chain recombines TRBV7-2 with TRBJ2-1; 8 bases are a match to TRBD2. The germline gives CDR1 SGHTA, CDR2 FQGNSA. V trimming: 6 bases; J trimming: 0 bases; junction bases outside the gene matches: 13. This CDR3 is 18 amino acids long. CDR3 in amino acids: CASSLTPAGVGSYNEQFF. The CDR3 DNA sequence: TGTGCCAGCAGTCTAACCCCAGCGGGAGTCGGCTCCTACAATGAGCAGTTCTTC.

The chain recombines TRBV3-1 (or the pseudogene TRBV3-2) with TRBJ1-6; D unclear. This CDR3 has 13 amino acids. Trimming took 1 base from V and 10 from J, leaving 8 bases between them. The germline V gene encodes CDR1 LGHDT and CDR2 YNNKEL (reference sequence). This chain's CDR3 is CASSQGRGSPLHF. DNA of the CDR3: TGTGCCAGCAGCCAAGGGCGGGGATCACCCCTCCACTTT.

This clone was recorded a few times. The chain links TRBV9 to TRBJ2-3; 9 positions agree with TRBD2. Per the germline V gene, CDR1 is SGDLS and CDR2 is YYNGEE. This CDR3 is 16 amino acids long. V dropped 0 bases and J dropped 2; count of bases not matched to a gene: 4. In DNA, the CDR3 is TGTGCCAGCAGCGTAGGGCTAGCGGGGACCACAGATACGCAGTATTTT. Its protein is CASSVGLAGTTDTQYF. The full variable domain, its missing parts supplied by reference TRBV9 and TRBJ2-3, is DSGVTQTPKHLITATGQRVTLRCSPRSGDLSVYWYQQSLDQGLQFLIQYYNGEERAKGNILERFSAQQFPDLHSELNLSSLELGDSALYFCASSVGLAGTTDTQYFGPGTRLTVL.

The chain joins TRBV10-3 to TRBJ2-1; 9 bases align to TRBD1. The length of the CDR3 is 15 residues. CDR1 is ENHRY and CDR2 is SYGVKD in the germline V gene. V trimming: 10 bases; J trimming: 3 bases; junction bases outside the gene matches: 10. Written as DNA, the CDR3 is TGTGCCAGCCTAAGGGGGACAGGGTTCTACAATGAGCAGTTCTTC. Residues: CASLRGTGFYNEQFF.

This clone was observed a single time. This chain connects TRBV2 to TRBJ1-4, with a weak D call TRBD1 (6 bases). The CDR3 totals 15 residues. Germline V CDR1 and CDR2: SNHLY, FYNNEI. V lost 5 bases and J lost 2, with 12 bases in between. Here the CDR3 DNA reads TGTGCCAGCAGTCCAGGGGATCACACTAATGAAAAACTGTTTTTT. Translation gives CASSPGDHTNEKLFF.

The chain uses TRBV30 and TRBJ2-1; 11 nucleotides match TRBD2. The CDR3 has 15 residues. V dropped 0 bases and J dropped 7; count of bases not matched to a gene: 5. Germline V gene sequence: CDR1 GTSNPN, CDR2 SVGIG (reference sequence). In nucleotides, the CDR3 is TGTGCCTGGAGTGTAGGGGGACTAGCGGCTAATGAGCAGTTCTTC. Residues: CAWSVGGLAANEQFF.

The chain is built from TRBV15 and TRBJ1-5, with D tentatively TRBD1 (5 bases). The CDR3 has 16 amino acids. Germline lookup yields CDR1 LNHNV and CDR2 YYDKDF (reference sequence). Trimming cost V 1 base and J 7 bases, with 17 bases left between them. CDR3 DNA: TGTGCCACCAGCAGAGTCGTCAGGGTATTTGGCCAGCCCCAGCATTTT. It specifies CATSRVVRVFGQPQHF. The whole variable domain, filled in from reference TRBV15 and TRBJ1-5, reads DAMVIQNPRYQVTQFGKPVTLSCSQTLNHNVMYWYQQKSSQAPKLLFHYYDKDFNNEADTPDNFQSRRPNTSFCFLDIRSPGLGDTAMYLCATSRVVRVFGQPQHFGDGTRLSIL.

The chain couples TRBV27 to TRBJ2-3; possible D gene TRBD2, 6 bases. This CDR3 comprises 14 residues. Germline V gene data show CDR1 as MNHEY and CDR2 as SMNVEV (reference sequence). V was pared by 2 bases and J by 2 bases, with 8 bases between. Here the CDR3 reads CASSLRDSTDTQYF. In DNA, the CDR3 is TGTGCCAGCAGTTTAAGGGACTCCACAGATACGCAGTATTTT.

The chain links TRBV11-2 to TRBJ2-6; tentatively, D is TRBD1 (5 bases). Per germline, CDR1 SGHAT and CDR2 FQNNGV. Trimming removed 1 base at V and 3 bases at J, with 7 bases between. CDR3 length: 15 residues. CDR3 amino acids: CASSLAGFGANVLTF. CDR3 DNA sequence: TGTGCCAGCAGCTTAGCAGGGTTTGGGGCCAACGTCCTGACTTTC.

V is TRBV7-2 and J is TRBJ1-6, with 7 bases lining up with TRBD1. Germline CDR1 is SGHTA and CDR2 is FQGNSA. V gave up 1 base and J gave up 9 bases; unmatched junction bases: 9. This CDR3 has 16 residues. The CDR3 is CASSLDLQGTSSPLHF. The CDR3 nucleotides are TGTGCCAGCAGCTTAGACCTACAGGGGACTAGTTCACCCCTCCACTTT.

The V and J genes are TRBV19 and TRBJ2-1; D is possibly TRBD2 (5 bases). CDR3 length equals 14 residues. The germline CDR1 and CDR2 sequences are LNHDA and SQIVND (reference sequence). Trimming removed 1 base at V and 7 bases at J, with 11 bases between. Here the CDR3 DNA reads TGTGCCAGTAGTATAGGCCTAGCTAGGAATGAGCAGTTCTTC. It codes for CASSIGLARNEQFF.

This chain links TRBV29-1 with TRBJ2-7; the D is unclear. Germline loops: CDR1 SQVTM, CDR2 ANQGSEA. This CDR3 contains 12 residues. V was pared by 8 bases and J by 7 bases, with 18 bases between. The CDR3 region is CSFQNDKREQYF. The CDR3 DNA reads TGCAGCTTCCAAAATGACAAAAGGGAGCAGTACTTC.